The 8 T cell receptor beta chains presented below share a single source sample, sequenced in a study of blood T cell repertoires in COVID-19. Data came from immunoSEQ multiplex PCR; TCRdb stores just in-frame clones and leaves some out. The sample holds 250,000 to 300,000 clones; 88% are singletons and the top ten take under 2.5%. Sequencing was done on a sample of PBMCs or T cells enriched from blood (not recorded which). The receptors shown here come from an older woman in a cohort exposed to, infected with or recovered from COVID-19 (not recorded which).

J is TRBJ2-2 and V is TRBV20-1; D is unresolved. The germline V and J ends were trimmed by 3 bases and 2 bases, with 13 bases remaining between them. Germline V gene data show CDR1 as DFQATT and CDR2 as SNEGSKA (reference sequence). The CDR3 sequence is 15 residues long. The CDR3 is CSASNPRINTGELFF. The CDR3 region has the DNA TGCAGTGCTAGTAACCCCAGGATTAACACCGGGGAGCTGTTTTTT.

This chain links TRBV7-2 with TRBJ1-5; 7 bases fit TRBD1. CDR1 SGHTA and CDR2 FQGNSA come from the germline V gene. This CDR3 contains 17 residues. V was pared by 5 bases and J by 2 bases, with 12 bases of the junction left unmatched. In DNA, the CDR3 is TGTGCCAGCAGCAACAACCAGGGGGGTATTGGCAATCAGCCCCAGCATTTT. Residues: CASSNNQGGIGNQPQHF.

The chain recombines TRBV15 with TRBJ1-6; D possibly corresponds to TRBD1 (5 bases). This CDR3 has 15 residues. Between the trimmed V and J ends, which lost 0 bases and 11 bases, there was a span of 14 bases. In germline, CDR1 is LNHNV, CDR2 YYDKDF (reference sequence). Here the CDR3 DNA reads TGTGCCACCAGCAGAGAGGGTTTCGGGGGTGCACCCCTCCACTTT. It specifies CATSREGFGGAPLHF.

Many counts were recorded for this clone. The V call is TRBV15, the J call TRBJ2-2; 9 positions agree with TRBD2. V lost 1 base, J lost 3 bases, and 9 bases stayed unmatched. CDR1 LNHNV and CDR2 YYDKDF come from the germline V gene (reference sequence). There are 18 residues in the CDR3. The CDR3 loop is CATSRVGGGRVDTGELFF. CDR3 coding DNA: TGTGCCACCAGCAGAGTCGGAGGCGGGAGGGTTGACACCGGGGAGCTGTTTTTT.

V usage is TRBV5-6 and J usage is TRBJ2-7, with TRBD1 identical over 7 bases. Trimming at V came to 4 bases and at J to 3 bases, leaving 7 bases not matched to a gene. The CDR3 is 14 residues long. The V gene's germline CDR1 is SGHDT and CDR2 YYEEEE. CDR3 sequence (DNA): TGTGCCAGCAGCCTCGGACAGGCGGGCTACGAGCAGTACTTC. Translated: CASSLGQAGYEQYF. The full variable domain, with the rest looked up from reference TRBV5-6 and TRBJ2-7, is DAGVTQSPTHLIKTRGQQVTLRCSPKSGHDTVSWYQQALGQGPQFIFQYYEEEERQRGNFPDRFSGHQFPNYSSELNVNALLLGDSALYLCASSLGQAGYEQYFGPGTRLTVT.

The chain combines TRBV7-9 with TRBJ1-4, with a weak D call TRBD1 (6 bases). From germline, CDR1 is SEHNR and CDR2 FQNEAQ (reference sequence). The CDR3 runs 11 residues. Trimming shortened V by 7 bases and J by 10 bases, and 10 bases separated the two germline ends. As DNA, the CDR3 is TGTGCCAGCAACCAACAGGGAAAACTGTTTTTT. Translating it yields CASNQQGKLFF. Variable domain in full (rest from reference TRBV7-9 and TRBJ1-4): DTGVSQNPRHKITKRGQNVTFRCDPISEHNRLYWYRQTLGQGPEFLTYFQNEAQLEKSRLLSDRFSAERPKGSFSTLEIQRTEQGDSAMYLCASNQQGKLFFGSGTQLSVL.

V usage is TRBV19 and J usage is TRBJ1-1; TRBD1 might be the D (5 bases). The germline V gene encodes CDR1 LNHDA and CDR2 SQIVND (reference sequence). This CDR3 is 16 amino acids long. The V end lost 4 bases, the J end lost 0 bases, and 15 bases lay between the germline ends. As DNA, the CDR3 is TGTGCCAGTAGTAATATCCTCCGGGGGATGAACACTGAAGCTTTCTTT. This translates into CASSNILRGMNTEAFF.

This chain uses TRBV25-1 with TRBJ1-6; D is perhaps TRBD1 (5 bases). The CDR3 length is 14 residues. Germline CDR1 is MGHDK and CDR2 is SYGVNS. The V gene lost 4 bases and the J gene lost 4 bases, with 8 bases spanning the gap. CDR3: CASSVGGYNSPLHF. CDR3 DNA: TGTGCCAGCAGTGTGGGGGGTTATAATTCACCCCTCCACTTT.